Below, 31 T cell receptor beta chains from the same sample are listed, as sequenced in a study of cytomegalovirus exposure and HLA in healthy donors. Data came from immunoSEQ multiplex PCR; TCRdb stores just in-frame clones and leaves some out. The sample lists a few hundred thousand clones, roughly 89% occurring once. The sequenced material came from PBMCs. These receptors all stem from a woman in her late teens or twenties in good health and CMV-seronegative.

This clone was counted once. This chain's CDR3 is CAYSTGISTDTQYF. CDR3 coding DNA: TGTGCCTACTCTACCGGGATCAGCACAGATACGCAGTATTTT. This chain connects TRBV30 to TRBJ2-3, with D possibly being TRBD2 (5 bases). The CDR3 contains 14 residues. Germline CDR1 is GTSNPN and CDR2 is SVGIG (reference sequence). The V and J ends lost 7 bases and 0 bases respectively, with 14 bases between them.

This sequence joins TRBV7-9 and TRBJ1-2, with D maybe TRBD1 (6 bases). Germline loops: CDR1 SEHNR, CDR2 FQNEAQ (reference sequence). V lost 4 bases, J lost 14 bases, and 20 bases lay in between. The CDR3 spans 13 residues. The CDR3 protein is CASSSPGQTPSTF. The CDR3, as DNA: TGTGCCAGCAGCTCGCCGGGACAAACTCCTTCGACCTTC.

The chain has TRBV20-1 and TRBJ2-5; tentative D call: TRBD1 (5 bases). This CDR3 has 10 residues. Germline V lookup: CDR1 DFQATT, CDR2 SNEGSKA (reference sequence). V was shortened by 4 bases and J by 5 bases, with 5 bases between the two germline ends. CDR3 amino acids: CSAKGETQYF. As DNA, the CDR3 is TGCAGTGCTAAGGGGGAGACCCAGTACTTC.

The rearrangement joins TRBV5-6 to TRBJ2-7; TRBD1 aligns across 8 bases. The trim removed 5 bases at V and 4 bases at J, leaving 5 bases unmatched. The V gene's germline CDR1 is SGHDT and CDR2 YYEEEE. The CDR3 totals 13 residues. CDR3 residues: CASSRDRGYEQYF. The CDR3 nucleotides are TGTGCCAGCAGTCGTGACAGGGGTTACGAGCAGTACTTC.

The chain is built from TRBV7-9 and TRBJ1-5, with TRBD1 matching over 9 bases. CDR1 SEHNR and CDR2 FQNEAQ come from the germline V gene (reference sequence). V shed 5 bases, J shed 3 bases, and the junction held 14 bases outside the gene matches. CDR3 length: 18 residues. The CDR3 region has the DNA TGTGCCAGCAGCCCCGGGACAGGGCGTTCCAGGAACAATCAGCCCCAGCATTTT. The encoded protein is CASSPGTGRSRNNQPQHF.

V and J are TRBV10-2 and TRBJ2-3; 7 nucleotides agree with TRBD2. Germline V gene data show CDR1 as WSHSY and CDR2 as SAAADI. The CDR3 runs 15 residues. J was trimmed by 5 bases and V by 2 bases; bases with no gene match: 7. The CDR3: CASSETGGSKDTQYF. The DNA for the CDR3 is TGCGCCAGCAGTGAGACGGGGGGTTCCAAAGATACGCAGTATTTT.

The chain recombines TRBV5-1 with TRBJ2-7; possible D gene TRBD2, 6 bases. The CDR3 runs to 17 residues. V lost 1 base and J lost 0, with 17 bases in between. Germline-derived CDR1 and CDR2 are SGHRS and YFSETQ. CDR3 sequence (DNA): TGCGCCAGCAGCTTGAATATCGGAGGGGCTAGCTCCTACGAGCAGTACTTC. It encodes CASSLNIGGASSYEQYF.

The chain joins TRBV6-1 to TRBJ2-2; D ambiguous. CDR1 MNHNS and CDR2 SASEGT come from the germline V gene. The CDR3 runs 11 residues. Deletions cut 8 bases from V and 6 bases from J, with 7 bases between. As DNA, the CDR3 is TGTGCCAGCTTTAGAGCCGGGGAGCTGTTTTTT. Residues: CASFRAGELFF.

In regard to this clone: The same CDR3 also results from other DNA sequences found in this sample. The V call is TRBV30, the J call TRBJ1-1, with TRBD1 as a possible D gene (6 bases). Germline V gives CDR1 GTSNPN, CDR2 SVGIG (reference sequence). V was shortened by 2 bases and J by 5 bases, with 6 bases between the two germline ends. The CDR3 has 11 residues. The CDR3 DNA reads TGTGCCTGGAGTAGGGGGACTGAAGCTTTCTTT. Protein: CAWSRGTEAFF.

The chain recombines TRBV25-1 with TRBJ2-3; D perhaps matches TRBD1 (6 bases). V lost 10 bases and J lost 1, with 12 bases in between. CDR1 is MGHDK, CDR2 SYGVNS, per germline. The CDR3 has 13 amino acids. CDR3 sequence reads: CATLTGRTDTQYF. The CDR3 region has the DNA TGTGCCACCTTGACAGGCCGCACAGATACGCAGTATTTT. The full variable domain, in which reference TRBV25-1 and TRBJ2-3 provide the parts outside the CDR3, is EADIYQTPRYLVIGTGKKITLECSQTMGHDKMYWYQQDPGMELHLIHYSYGVNSTEKGDLSSESTVSRIRTEHFPLTLESARPSHTSQYLCATLTGRTDTQYFGPGTRLTVL.

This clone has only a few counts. The DNA of the CDR3 is TGCGCCAGCAGCTCGCCGGGACTAGCGGGGCTCGAGCAGTTCTTC. Translation: CASSSPGLAGLEQFF. The chain is built from TRBV5-1 and TRBJ2-1; 13 positions match TRBD2. V lost 3 bases to trimming and J lost 10 bases; unmatched junction nucleotides: 7. Germline V gene data show CDR1 as SGHRS and CDR2 as YFSETQ. The CDR3 spans 15 residues.

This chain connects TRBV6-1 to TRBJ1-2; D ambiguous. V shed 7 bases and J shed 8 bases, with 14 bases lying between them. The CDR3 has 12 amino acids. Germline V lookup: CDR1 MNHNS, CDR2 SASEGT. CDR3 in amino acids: CASTRSLWGYTF. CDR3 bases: TGTGCCAGCACTAGGTCTTTATGGGGCTACACCTTC.

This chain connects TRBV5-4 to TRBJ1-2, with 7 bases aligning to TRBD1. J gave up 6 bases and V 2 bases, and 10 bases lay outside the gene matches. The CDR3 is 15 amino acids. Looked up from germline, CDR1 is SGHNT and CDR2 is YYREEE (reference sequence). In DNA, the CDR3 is TGTGCCAGCAGCTTTCGACAGGGCGAAGGGGATGGCTACACCTTC. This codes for CASSFRQGEGDGYTF.

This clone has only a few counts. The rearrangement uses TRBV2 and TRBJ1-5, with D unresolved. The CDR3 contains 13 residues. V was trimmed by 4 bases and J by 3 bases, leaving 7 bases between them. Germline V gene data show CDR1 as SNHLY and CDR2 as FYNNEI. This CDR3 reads CASSVHINQPQHF. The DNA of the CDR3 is TGTGCCAGCAGTGTGCACATCAATCAGCCCCAGCATTTT.

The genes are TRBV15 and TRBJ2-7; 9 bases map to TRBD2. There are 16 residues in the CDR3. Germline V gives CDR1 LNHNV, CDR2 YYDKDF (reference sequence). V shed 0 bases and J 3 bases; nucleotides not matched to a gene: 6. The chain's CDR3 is CATSRDLAGEGYEQYF. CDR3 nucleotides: TGTGCCACCAGCAGAGATTTAGCGGGAGAGGGCTACGAGCAGTACTTC. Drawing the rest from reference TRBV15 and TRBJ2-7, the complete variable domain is DAMVIQNPRYQVTQFGKPVTLSCSQTLNHNVMYWYQQKSSQAPKLLFHYYDKDFNNEADTPDNFQSRRPNTSFCFLDIRSPGLGDTAMYLCATSRDLAGEGYEQYFGPGTRLTVT.

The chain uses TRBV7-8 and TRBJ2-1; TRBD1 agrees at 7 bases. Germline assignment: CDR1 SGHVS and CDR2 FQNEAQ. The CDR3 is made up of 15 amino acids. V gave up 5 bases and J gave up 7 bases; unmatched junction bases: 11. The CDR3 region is CASSPMTGSRNEQFF. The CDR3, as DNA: TGTGCCAGCAGCCCTATGACAGGGAGCCGGAATGAGCAGTTCTTC.

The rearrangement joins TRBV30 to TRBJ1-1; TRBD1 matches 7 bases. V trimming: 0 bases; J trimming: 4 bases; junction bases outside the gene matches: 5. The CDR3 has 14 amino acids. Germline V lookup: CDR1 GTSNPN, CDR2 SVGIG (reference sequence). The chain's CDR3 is CAWSVGTAFTEAFF. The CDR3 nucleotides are TGTGCCTGGAGTGTCGGGACAGCTTTCACTGAAGCTTTCTTT. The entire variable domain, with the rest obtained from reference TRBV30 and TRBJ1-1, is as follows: SQTIHQWPATLVQPVGSPLSLECTVEGTSNPNLYWYRQAAGRGLQLLFYSVGIGQISSEVPQNLSASRPQDRQFILSSKKLLLSDSGFYLCAWSVGTAFTEAFFGQGTRLTVV.

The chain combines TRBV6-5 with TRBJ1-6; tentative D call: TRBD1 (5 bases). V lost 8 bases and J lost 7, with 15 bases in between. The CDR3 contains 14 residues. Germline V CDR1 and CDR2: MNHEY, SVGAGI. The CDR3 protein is CASRVGHRNSPLHF. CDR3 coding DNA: TGTGCCAGCCGAGTTGGACACCGGAATTCACCCCTCCACTTT.

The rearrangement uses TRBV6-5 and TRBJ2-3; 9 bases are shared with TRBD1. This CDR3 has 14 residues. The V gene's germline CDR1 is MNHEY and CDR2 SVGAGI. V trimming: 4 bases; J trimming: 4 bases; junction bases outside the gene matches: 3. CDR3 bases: TGTGCCAGCAGTTTGGACAGGGGTCCAGATACGCAGTATTTT. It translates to CASSLDRGPDTQYF.

The chain's CDR3 is CASSISNFYNEQFF. As DNA, the CDR3 is TGTGCCAGTAGTATATCAAACTTCTACAATGAGCAGTTCTTC. This chain joins TRBV19 and TRBJ2-1; no definite D call. The V gene lost 2 bases and the J gene lost 3 bases, with 8 bases spanning the gap. The CDR3 is 14 residues long. In germline, CDR1 is LNHDA, CDR2 SQIVND (reference sequence).

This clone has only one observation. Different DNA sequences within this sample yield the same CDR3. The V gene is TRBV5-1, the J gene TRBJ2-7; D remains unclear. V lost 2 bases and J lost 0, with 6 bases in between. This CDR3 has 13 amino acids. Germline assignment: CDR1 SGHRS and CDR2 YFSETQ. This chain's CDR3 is CASSFAVSYEQYF. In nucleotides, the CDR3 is TGCGCCAGCAGCTTTGCAGTCTCCTACGAGCAGTACTTC.

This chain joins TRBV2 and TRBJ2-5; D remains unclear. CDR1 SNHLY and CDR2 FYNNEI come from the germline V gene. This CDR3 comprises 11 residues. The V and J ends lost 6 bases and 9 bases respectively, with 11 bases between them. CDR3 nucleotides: TGTGCCAGCAGGGATACTGAGGCCCAGTACTTC. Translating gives CASRDTEAQYF.

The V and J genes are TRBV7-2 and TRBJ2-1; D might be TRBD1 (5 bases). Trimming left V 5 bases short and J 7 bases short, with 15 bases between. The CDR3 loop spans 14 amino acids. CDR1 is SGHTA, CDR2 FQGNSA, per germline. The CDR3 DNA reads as TGTGCCAGCAGCGAAGGGGCAGGGTCAAATGAGCAGTTCTTC. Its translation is CASSEGAGSNEQFF.

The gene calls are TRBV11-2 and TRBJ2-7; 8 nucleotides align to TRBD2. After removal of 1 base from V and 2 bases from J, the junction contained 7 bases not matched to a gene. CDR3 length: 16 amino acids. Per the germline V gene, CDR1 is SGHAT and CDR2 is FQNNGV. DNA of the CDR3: TGTGCCAGCAGCTTAGGACAGGCGGGGGGTACCTACGAGCAGTACTTC. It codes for CASSLGQAGGTYEQYF.

CDR3 bases: TGTGCCAGCAGCGGAGTCAACACCGGGGAGCTGTTTTTT. As protein: CASSGVNTGELFF. The rearrangement joins TRBV25-1 to TRBJ2-2; D is uncertain. Germline values: CDR1 MGHDK, CDR2 SYGVNS. The ends were cut back, 6 bases at V and 2 bases at J, with 7 bases in the middle. The CDR3 is made up of 13 amino acids.

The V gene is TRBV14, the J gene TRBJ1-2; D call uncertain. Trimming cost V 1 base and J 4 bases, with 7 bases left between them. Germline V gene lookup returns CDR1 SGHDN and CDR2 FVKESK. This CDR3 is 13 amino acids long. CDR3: CASSQGLGYGYTF. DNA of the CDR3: TGTGCCAGCAGCCAAGGTCTCGGCTATGGCTACACCTTC.

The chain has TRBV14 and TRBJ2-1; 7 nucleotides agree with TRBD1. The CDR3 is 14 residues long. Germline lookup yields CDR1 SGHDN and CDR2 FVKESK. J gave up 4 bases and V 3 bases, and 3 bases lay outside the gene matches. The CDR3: CASSHLQGYNEQFF. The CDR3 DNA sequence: TGTGCCAGCAGCCACCTACAGGGGTACAATGAGCAGTTCTTC. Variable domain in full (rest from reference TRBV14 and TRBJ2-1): EAGVTQFPSHSVIEKGQTVTLRCDPISGHDNLYWYRRVMGKEIKFLLHFVKESKQDESGMPNNRFLAERTGGTYSTLKVQPAELEDSGVYFCASSHLQGYNEQFFGPGTRLTVL.

In DNA, the CDR3 is TGTGCCAGCTCACTACGACAGGGGGGCGGCTACACCTTC. Amino acids: CASSLRQGGGYTF. The gene calls are TRBV18 and TRBJ1-2, with 9 bases lining up with TRBD1. CDR3 length: 13 residues. The V gene end was trimmed by 4 bases and the J gene end by 8 bases; junction bases not matched to a gene: 5. Germline assignment: CDR1 KGHSH and CDR2 LQKENI.

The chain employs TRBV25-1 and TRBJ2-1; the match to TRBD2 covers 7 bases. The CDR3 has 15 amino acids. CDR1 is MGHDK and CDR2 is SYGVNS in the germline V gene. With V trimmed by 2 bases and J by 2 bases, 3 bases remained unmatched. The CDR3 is CASSEVRGTYNEQFF. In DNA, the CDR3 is TGTGCCAGCAGTGAAGTGCGGGGGACCTACAATGAGCAGTTCTTC. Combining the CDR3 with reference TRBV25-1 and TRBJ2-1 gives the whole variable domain EADIYQTPRYLVIGTGKKITLECSQTMGHDKMYWYQQDPGMELHLIHYSYGVNSTEKGDLSSESTVSRIRTEHFPLTLESARPSHTSQYLCASSEVRGTYNEQFFGPGTRLTVL.

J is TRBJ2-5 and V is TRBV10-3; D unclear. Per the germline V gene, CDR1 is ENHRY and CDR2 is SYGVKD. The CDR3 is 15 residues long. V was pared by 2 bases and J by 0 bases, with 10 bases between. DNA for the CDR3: TGTGCCATCAGTGAGCCGACACCGAACCAAGAGACCCAGTACTTC. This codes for CAISEPTPNQETQYF.

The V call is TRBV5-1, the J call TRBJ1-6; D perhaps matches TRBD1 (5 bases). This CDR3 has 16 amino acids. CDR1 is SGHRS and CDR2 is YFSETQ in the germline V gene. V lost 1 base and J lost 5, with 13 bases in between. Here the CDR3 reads CASSLWTGTNNSPLHF. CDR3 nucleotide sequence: TGCGCCAGCAGCTTGTGGACCGGGACTAATAATTCACCCCTCCACTTT.